The present T cell receptor (beta chain) was sequenced within a study of blood T cell repertoires in COVID-19. Using immunoSEQ multiplex PCR, the repertoire was profiled, and TCRdb retains in-frame clones only, with some absent. The table includes about 490,000 clones, 75% to 90% detected once. Germline V gives CDR1 MNHEY, CDR2 SVGAGI. Trimming shortened V by 6 bases and J by 1 base, and 8 bases separated the two germline ends. The CDR3 consists of 13 residues. The table lists this clone with a count of one. The origin of this receptor is a human donor in a cohort sampled during active COVID-19. The chain has TRBV6-5 and TRBJ2-3; perhaps TRBD2 as D (5 bases). Sequences were obtained from peripheral blood. CDR3 DNA: TGTGCCAGCAGAAGGACTGGCACAGATACGCAGTATTTT. Its translation: CASRRTGTDTQYF.